A single T cell receptor beta chain is shown here with its context. Which antigen it targets is not known. Nothing much larger sits one base from this clone, and base qualities are not available. Single viable CD3+CD4+CD8-CD45RO+ cells were sorted as memory CD4+ T cells on a FACSAria II. CMV serostatus was determined using a Roche Elecsys assay that detects serum IgG against CMV pp150, pp28, p38 and p52. Once the samples were thawed, total CD4+ T cells were enriched through positive selection using CD4 magnetic microbeads. Samples originated from another study that specifically interrogated the CD4+ T cell memory repertoire. Peripheral blood mononuclear cells were isolated and cryopreserved according to standard operating procedures, and serum was stored at -80 degrees C. The staining used CD3-PerCP (BW264/56), CD4-APC (RPA-T4), CD45RO-PE (UCHT1) and CD8-Pacific Orange (3B5) antibodies, and Sytox blue was used to exclude non-viable cells.

V is pared back by 1 base and J by 3 bases, with 6 bases lying between the germline termini. CDR1 and CDR2 were assigned from the germline V gene as SGHVS and FNYEAQ. The CDR3 measures 14 amino acids from cysteine to phenylalanine. Here the CDR3 DNA is all that survives: 42 bases in frame from base 1. These data are taken from a study of memory CD4+ T cells and cytomegalovirus serostatus (dated by TCRdb to between 2019 and 2020). About the study as a whole: The cohort included approximately 35 healthy adults from Belgium, of whom 9 were CMV seropositive and about 24 were CMV seronegative. The study sequenced CD4+ memory TCRbeta repertoires of a Belgian cohort with known cytomegalovirus serostatus to replicate a published TCR-based CMV serostatus classifier. Findings and caveats that apply to the study as a whole: Only CD4+CD45RO+ memory cells were sequenced, in contrast to the original study, in which naive and memory CD4+ and CD8+ populations were covered. The results were interpreted as suggesting that the CMV-associated TCR signature is mostly present in the CD4+ memory repertoire. Of under 200 previously reported CMV-associated TCRbeta sequences, about 72 appeared in the CD4+ memory repertoires, each in one to five individuals. For CMV serostatus prediction, a median bootstrapped AUC of about 0.94 was reached with the original framework, and a median bootstrapped AUC of about 0.89 was reached with a US-trained random forest. The original-framework classifier achieved a median bootstrapped AUC of approximately 0.95 with a 95% CI of 0.76-1.00 on the Belgian cohort.

The Quick-DNA Microprep Kit was used to extract genomic DNA from the sorted cells. TCRbeta DNA was amplified with the immunoSEQ hsTCRbeta kit following the manufacturer's protocol. TCRbeta libraries were sequenced on an Illumina MiSeq instrument. In the source study's methods: Removing out-of-frame sequences left some 2,200,000 distinct TCRbeta sequences, an average of around 62,000 per individual. Each individual was scored according to the count of 150 to 200 previously reported CMV-associated TCRbeta sequences and the total productive distinct TCRbeta count. A beta-binomial model was reimplemented in Python, and random forests from scikit-learn, run with default parameters, were trained on data from the US cohort. Classifier performance on the Belgian cohort was summarized as median AUC with percentile confidence intervals over 10,000 bootstrap iterations. TCRdb provides this immuneACCESS table in a form limited to in-frame rearrangements. Some clones are lacking; in checked studies, under half of them reflect an unresolved V gene, and why the rest are absent is not known. The DNA was the basis for D and trimming; V, J and clone size are from that table. This sample gives about 61,000 clones in total; 80% to 85% of them show up just once. The top ten clonotypes cover 0.88% of the sample.

The source is an adult in good health and CMV-seronegative. Specimen: memory CD4+ T cells from blood. The sequence is built from TRBV7-6 and TRBJ2-2, with the D segment identity uncertain. The CDR3 amino acid sequence is: CASSLGSDTGELFF. The DNA is TGTGCCAGCAGCTTAGGTTCAGACACCGGGGAGCTGTTTTTT.